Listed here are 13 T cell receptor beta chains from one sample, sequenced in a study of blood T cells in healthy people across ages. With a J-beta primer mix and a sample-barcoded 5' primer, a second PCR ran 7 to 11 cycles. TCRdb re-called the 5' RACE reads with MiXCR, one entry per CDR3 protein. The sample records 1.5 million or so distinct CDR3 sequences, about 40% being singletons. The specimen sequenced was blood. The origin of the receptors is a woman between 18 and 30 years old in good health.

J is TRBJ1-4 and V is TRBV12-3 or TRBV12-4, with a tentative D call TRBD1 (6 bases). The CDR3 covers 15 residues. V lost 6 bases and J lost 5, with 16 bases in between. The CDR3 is CASRDNRARNEKLFF. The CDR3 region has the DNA TGTGCCAGCAGGGATAACAGGGCAAGGAATGAAAAACTGTTTTTT.

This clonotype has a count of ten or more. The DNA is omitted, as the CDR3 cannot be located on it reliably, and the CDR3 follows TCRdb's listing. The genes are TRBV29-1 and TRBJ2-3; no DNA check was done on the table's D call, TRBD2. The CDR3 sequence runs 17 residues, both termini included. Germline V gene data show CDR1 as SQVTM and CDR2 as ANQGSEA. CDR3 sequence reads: CSVRFGGLADLLDTQYF.

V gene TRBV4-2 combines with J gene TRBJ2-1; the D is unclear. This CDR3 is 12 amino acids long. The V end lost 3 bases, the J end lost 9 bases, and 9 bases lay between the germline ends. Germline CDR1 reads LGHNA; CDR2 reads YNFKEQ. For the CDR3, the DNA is TGTGCCAGCAGCCAGCTTGACTCTGAGCAGTTCTTC. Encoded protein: CASSQLDSEQFF.

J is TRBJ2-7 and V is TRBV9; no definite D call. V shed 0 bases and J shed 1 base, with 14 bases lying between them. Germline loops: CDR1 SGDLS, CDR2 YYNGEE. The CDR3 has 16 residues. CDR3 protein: CASSVGPTFRSYEQYF. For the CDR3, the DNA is TGTGCCAGCAGCGTAGGACCCACCTTTAGATCCTACGAGCAGTACTTC.

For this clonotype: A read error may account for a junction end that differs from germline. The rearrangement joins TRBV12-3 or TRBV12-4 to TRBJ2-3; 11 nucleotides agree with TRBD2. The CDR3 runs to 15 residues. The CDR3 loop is CASRATSGAADTEYF. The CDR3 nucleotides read TGTGCCAGCAGGGCGACTAGCGGGGCCGCAGATACGGAGTATTTT.

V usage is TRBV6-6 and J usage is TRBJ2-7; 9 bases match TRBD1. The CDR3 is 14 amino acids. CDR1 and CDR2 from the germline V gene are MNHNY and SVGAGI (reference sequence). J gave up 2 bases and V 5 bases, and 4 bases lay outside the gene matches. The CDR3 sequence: CASSNRQGAYEQYF. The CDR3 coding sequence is TGTGCCAGCAGTAACAGACAGGGGGCCTACGAGCAGTACTTC.

In nucleotides, the CDR3 is TGTGCCAGCAGCCGCACCGGGACAGCCAATCAGCCCCAGCATTTT. Translation gives CASSRTGTANQPQHF. The genes are TRBV5-6 and TRBJ1-5, with 7 bases fitting TRBD1. Germline V gives CDR1 SGHDT, CDR2 YYEEEE. The CDR3 has 15 amino acids. The V gene end was trimmed by 4 bases and the J gene end by 3 bases; junction bases not matched to a gene: 7.

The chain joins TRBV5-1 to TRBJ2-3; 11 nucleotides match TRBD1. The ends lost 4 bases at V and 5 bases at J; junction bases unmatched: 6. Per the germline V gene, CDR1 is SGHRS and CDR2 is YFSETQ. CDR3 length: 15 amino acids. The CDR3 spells CASSHRDRGKDTQYF. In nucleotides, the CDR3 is TGCGCCAGCAGCCACCGGGACAGGGGGAAAGATACGCAGTATTTT.

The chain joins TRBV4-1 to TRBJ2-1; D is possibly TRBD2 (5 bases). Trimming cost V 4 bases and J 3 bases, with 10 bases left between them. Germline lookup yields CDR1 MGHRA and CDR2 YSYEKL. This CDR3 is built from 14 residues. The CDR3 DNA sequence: TGCGCCAGCAGCCGACCCGGGGACTACAATGAGCAGTTCTTC. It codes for CASSRPGDYNEQFF.

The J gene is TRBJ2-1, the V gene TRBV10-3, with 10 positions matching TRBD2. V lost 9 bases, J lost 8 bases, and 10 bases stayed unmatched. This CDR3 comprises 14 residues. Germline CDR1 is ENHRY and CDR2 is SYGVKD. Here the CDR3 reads CAMGLSGGTDEQFF. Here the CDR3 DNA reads TGTGCCATGGGCCTTAGCGGGGGGACCGATGAGCAGTTCTTC.

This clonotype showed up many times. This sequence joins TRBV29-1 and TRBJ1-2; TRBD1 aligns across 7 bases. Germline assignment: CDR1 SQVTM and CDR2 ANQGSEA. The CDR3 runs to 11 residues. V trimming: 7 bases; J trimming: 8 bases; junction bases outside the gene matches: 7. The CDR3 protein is CSDNRGYGYTF. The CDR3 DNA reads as TGCAGCGATAACAGGGGATACGGCTACACCTTC.

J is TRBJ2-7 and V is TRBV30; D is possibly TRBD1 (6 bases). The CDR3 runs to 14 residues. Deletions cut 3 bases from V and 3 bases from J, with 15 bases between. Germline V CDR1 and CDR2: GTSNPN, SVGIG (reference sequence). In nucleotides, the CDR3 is TGTGCCTGGAGGCCCGGGACAAGTTACTACGAGCAGTACTTC. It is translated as CAWRPGTSYYEQYF.

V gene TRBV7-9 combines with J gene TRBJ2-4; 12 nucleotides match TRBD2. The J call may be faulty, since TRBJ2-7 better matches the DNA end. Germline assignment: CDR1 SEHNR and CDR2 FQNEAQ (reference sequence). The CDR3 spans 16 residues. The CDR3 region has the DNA TGTGCCAGCAGCTTAGCGACTAGCGGGAGAACGGACGAGCAGTACTTC. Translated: CASSLATSGRTDEQYF.